What follows are 4 T cell receptor beta chains derived from one specimen sequenced in a study of T cell repertoires in cytomegalovirus infection. A single record per CDR3 protein comes from TCRdb applying MiXCR to the reads. The data contain around 630,000 distinct CDR3 sequences, roughly 26% of them seen just once; the ten biggest clones take up 7.5% to 9%. Input material: CD8+ T cells from PBMCs. The receptors originated from a human donor in good health (CMV status not recorded). Some clones in this sample may be carry-over from other donors' samples.

This chain's CDR3 is CSVFSGGNEQFF. The CDR3 DNA reads TGCAGCGTTTTTAGCGGGGGCAATGAGCAGTTCTTC. The V call is TRBV29-1, the J call TRBJ2-1, with 9 nucleotides matching TRBD2. The J segment lost 6 bases and the V segment lost 5 bases, leaving 2 bases of the junction unmatched. This CDR3 has 12 amino acids. Per the germline V gene, CDR1 is SQVTM and CDR2 is ANQGSEA.

At least ten counts were recorded for this clonotype. This chain connects TRBV11-2 to TRBJ2-1, with 7 bases matching TRBD2. The V gene's germline CDR1 is SGHAT and CDR2 FQNNGV. The CDR3 is made up of 14 amino acids. The trim removed 5 bases at V and 6 bases at J, leaving 7 bases unmatched. The DNA of the CDR3 is TGTGCCAGCAGCCGAGCGGGGCCCTCCAATGAGCAGTTCTTC. It encodes CASSRAGPSNEQFF.

This clonotype was detected a few times. V and J are TRBV2 and TRBJ2-3; 8 bases match TRBD1. From germline, CDR1 is SNHLY and CDR2 FYNNEI. The V gene end was trimmed by 3 bases and the J gene end by 1 base; junction bases not matched to a gene: 3. The CDR3 consists of 15 residues. The CDR3 sequence is CASSDAGGRTDTQYF. The CDR3 region has the DNA TGTGCCAGCAGTGACGCAGGGGGCCGCACAGATACGCAGTATTTT.

This clonotype appeared a few times. The chain has TRBV7-9 and TRBJ2-7, with D maybe TRBD1 (5 bases). The germline V gene encodes CDR1 SEHNR and CDR2 FQNEAQ (reference sequence). V was cut by 4 bases and J by 7 bases, with 14 bases left in between. The CDR3 runs to 13 residues. The DNA for the CDR3 is TGTGCCAGCAGCTCAGGGCCTGCGAAGGAGCAGTACGTC. Translation: CASSSGPAKEQYV.